This T cell receptor beta chain was sequenced during a study of vaccination effects on CD4 cells after COVID-19. This clone was seen only a few times. Its antigen is unidentified. Under the ViraFEST assay, PBMC were stimulated with viral peptide pools so that antigen-specific CD4+ T cells expanded. Sequencing was performed afterwards. CD4+ T cells were isolated after nine to ten days of culture. Confirmation by PCR established that the person had SARS-CoV-2 infection between March and December 2020. Participants were vaccinated with two doses of either the BNT162b2 or mRNA-1273 vaccine. The germline V gene has CDR1 SQVTM and CDR2 ANQGSEA. The length of the CDR3 is 13 residues. V was pared by 6 bases and J by 7 bases, with 13 bases between. Clones were read by immunoSEQ multiplex PCR, and TCRdb kept only the in-frame ones, dropping some. Altogether 14,000 or so clones are present, around 82% being singletons, with the ten largest covering around a sixth.

The sequence derives from a human donor who had a prior SARS-CoV-2 infection. This sequence joins TRBV29-1 and TRBJ1-6; possible D gene TRBD1, 6 bases. The input for sequencing was CD4+ T cells from PBMCs cultured with SARS-CoV-2 spike peptides, taken after COVID-19 vaccination. Here the CDR3 reads CSVQTGKNSPLHF. CDR3 DNA: TGCAGCGTACAAACAGGGAAGAATTCACCCCTCCACTTT.